This TCR beta chain stems from a study of blood T cell repertoires in COVID-19. The overall study: The cDNA or gDNA used as material had been derived from T cells, B-cell-depleted T cells, or PBMCs.

A note on this clone: At one of its ends the junction is not consistent with the germline gene, which may arise from a read error.

Per the original methods: The authors estimated nucleated cell counts from reference gene primer amplification. TCRdb's copy holds only in-frame clones and misses some; the assay was immunoSEQ multiplex PCR. V and J calls and clone size follow that table, whereas D and trimming were derived from the DNA. The sample holds roughly 290,000 clones; approximately 85% are singletons and the top ten take about 0.9%. The CDR3 is made up of 13 amino acids. Germline V gene sequence: CDR1 SEHNR, CDR2 FQNEAQ (reference sequence). This TCR derives from a human donor with COVID-19, enrolled during active disease. The donor label of this sample is uncertain. Sample: peripheral blood. The chain carries TRBV7-9 and TRBJ1-2, with 7 bases matching TRBD1. Here the CDR3 DNA reads TGTGCCAGCAGCAACCGGGACAGCTATGGCTACGCCTTC. The encoded protein is CASSNRDSYGYAF.